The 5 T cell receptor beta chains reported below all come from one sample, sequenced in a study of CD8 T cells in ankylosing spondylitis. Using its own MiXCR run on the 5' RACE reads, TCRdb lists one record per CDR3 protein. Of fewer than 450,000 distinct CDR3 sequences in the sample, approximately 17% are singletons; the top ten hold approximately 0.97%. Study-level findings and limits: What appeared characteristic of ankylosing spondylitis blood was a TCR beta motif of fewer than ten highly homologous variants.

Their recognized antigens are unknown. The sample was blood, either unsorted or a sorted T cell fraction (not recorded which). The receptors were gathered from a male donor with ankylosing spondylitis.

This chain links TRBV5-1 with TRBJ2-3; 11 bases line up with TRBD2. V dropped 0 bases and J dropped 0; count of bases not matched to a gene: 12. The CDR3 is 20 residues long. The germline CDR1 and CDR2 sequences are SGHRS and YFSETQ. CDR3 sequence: CASSLASGTSGFSSTDTQYF. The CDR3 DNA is TGCGCCAGCAGCTTGGCCTCCGGGACTAGCGGTTTTTCTAGCACAGATACGCAGTATTTT.

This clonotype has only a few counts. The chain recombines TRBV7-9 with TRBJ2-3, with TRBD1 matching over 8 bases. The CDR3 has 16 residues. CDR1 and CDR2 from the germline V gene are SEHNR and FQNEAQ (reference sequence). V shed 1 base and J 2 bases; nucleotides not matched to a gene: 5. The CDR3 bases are TGTGCCAGCAGCTTAGGGACAGGGTCCAACACAGATACGCAGTATTTT. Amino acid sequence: CASSLGTGSNTDTQYF.

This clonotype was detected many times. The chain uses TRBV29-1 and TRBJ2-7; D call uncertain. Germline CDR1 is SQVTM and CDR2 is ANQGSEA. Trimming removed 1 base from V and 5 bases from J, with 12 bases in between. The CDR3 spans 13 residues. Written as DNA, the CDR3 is TGCAGCGTTGAAGGTCGGGTAGACCACGAGCAGTACTTC. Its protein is CSVEGRVDHEQYF.

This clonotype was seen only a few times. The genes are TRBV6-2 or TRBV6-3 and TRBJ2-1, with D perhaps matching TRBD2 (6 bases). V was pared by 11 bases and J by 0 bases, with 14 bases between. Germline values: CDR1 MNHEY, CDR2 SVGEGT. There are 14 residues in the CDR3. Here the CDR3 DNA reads TGTGCCGGAGGGAAGACTAGCTCCTACAATGAGCAGTTCTTC. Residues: CAGGKTSSYNEQFF.

The CDR3 DNA follows: TGTGCCAGCACTGGACCTGGCAGCTCCTACGAGCAGTACTTC. It specifies CASTGPGSSYEQYF. The genes are TRBV28 and TRBJ2-7, with D hard to call. This CDR3 spans 14 amino acids. In germline, CDR1 is MDHEN, CDR2 SYDVKM. V was clipped by 7 bases and J by 0 bases, with 13 bases between them. Looking up the rest from reference TRBV28 and TRBJ2-7 gives the full variable domain: DVKVTQSSRYLVKRTGEKVFLECVQDMDHENMFWYRQDPGLGLRLIYFSYDVKMKEKGDIPEGYSVSREKKERFSLILESASTNQTSMYLCASTGPGSSYEQYFGPGTRLTVT.